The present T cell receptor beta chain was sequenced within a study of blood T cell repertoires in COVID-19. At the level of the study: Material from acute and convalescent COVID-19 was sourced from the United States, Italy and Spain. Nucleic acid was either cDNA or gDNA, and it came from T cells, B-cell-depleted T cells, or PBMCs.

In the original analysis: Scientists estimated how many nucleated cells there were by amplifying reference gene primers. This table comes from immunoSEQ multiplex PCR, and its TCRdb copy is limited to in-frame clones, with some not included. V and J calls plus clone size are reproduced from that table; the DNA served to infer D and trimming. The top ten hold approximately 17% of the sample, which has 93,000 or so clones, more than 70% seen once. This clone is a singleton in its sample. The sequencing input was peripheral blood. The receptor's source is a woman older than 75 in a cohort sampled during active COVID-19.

The CDR3 loop reads CATLRRGDSYEQYF. Here the CDR3 DNA reads TGTGCCACCTTGCGCAGGGGGGACTCCTACGAGCAGTACTTC. The rearrangement uses TRBV6-5 and TRBJ2-7, with a possible D match to TRBD1 (7 bases). Per the germline V gene, CDR1 is MNHEY and CDR2 is SVGAGI. V gave up 10 bases and J gave up 0 bases, with 16 bases separating them. CDR3 length: 14 amino acids.